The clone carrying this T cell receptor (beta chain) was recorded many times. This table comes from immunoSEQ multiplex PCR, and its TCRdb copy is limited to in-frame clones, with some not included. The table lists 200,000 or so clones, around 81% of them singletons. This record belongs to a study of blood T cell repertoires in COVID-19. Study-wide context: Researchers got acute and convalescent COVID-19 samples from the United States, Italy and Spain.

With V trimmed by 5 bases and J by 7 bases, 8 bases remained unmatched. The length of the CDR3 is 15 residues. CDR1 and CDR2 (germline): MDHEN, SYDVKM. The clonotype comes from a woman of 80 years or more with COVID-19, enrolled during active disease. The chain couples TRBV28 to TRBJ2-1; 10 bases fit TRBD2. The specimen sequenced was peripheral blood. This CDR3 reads CASSRTSGYLNEQFF. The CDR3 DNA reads TGTGCCAGCAGTCGGACTAGCGGCTACCTTAATGAGCAGTTCTTC.